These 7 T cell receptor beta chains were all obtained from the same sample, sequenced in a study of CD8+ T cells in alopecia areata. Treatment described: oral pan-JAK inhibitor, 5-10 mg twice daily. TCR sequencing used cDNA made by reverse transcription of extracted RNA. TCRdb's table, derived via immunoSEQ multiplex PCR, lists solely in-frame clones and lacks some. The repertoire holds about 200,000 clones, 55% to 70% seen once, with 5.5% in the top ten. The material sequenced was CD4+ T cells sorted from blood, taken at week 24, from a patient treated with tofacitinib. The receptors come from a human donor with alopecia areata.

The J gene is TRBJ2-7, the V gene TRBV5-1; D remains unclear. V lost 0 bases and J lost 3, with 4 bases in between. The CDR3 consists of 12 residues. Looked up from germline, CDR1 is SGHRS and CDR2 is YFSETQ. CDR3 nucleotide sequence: TGCGCCAGCAGCTTGGAGGACTACGAGCAGTACTTC. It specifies CASSLEDYEQYF.

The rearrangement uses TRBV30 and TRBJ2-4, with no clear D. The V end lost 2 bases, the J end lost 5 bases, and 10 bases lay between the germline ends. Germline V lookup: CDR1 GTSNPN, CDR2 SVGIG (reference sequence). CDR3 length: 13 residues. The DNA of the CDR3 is TGTGCCTGGAGTACCCAGCGACAAAACATTCAGTACTTC. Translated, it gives CAWSTQRQNIQYF. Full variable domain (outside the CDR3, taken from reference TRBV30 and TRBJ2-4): SQTIHQWPATLVQPVGSPLSLECTVEGTSNPNLYWYRQAAGRGLQLLFYSVGIGQISSEVPQNLSASRPQDRQFILSSKKLLLSDSGFYLCAWSTQRQNIQYFGAGTRLSVL.

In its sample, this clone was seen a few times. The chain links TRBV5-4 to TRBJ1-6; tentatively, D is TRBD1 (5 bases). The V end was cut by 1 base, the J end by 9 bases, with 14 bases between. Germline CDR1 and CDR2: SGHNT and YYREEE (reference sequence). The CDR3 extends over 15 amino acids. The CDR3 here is CASSLWARAPSPLHF. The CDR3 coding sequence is TGTGCCAGCAGCTTGTGGGCCAGGGCCCCTTCACCCCTCCACTTT.

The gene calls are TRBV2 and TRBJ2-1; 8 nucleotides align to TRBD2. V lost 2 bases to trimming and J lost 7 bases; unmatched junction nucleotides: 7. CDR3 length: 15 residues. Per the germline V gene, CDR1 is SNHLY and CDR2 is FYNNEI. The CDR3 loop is CASSEQGTRKNEQFF. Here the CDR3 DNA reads TGTGCCAGCAGTGAACAGGGGACTAGAAAAAATGAGCAGTTCTTC.

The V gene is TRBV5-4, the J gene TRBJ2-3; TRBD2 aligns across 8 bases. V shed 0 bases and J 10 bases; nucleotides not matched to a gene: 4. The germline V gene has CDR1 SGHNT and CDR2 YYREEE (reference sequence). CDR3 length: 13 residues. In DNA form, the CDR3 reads TGTGCCAGCAGCTTGGAGAGCGGGGGCCCGCAGTATTTT. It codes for CASSLESGGPQYF. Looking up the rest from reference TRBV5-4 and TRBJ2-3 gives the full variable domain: ETGVTQSPTHLIKTRGQQVTLRCSSQSGHNTVSWYQQALGQGPQFIFQYYREEENGRGNFPPRFSGLQFPNYSSELNVNALELDDSALYLCASSLESGGPQYFGPGTRLTVL.

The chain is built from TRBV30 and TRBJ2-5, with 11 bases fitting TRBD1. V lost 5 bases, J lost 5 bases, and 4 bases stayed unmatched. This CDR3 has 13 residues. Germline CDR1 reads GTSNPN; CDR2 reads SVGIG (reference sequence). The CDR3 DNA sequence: TGTGCCTGGTGGACAGGGGGCCTGGAGACCCAGTACTTC. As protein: CAWWTGGLETQYF.

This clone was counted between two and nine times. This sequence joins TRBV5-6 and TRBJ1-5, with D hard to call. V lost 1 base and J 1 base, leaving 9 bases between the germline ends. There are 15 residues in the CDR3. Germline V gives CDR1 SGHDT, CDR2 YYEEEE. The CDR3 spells CASSLRDYSNQPQHF. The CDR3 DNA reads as TGTGCCAGCAGCTTGCGGGATTACAGCAATCAGCCCCAGCATTTT. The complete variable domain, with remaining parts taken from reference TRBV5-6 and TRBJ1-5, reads DAGVTQSPTHLIKTRGQQVTLRCSPKSGHDTVSWYQQALGQGPQFIFQYYEEEERQRGNFPDRFSGHQFPNYSSELNVNALLLGDSALYLCASSLRDYSNQPQHFGDGTRLSIL.